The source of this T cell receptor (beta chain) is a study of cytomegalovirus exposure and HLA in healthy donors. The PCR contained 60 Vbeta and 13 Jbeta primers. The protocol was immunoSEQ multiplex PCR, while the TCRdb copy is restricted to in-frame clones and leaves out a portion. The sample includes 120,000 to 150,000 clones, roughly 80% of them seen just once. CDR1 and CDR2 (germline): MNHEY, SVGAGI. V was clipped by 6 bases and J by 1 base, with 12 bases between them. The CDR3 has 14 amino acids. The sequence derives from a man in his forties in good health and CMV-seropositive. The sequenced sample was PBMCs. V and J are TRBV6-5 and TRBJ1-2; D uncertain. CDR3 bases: TGTGCCAGCAGGAAAGACGGCGGTAACTATGGCTACACCTTC. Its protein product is CASRKDGGNYGYTF.